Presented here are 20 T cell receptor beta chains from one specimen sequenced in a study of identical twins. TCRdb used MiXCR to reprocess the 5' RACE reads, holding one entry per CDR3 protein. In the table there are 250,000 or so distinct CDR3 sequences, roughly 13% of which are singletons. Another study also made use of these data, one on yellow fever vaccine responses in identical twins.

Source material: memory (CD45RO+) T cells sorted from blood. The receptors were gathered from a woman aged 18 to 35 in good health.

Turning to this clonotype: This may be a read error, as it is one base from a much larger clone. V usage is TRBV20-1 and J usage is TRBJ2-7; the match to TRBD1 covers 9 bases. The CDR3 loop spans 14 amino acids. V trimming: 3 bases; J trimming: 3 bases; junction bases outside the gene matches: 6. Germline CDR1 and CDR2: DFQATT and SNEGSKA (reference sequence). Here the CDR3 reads CSARRDRGFYEQYF. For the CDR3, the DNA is TGCAGTGCTAGGAGAGACAGGGGGTTCTACGAGCAGTACTTC.

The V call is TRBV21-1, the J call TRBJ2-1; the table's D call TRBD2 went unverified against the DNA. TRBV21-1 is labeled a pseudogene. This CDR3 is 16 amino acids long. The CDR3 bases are TGTGCCAGCAGCAAAGTCTCCAGCGGGAGGCGAAATGAGCAGTTCTTC. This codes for CASSKVSSGRRNEQFF.

The CDR3 spells CASSELDGPGGYTF. In DNA form, the CDR3 reads TGTGCCAGCAGTGAACTGGACGGTCCAGGGGGCTACACCTTC. The V gene is TRBV6-1, the J gene TRBJ1-2; tentatively, D is TRBD1 (5 bases). Trimming took off 2 bases at V and 8 bases at J, with 15 bases between the two ends. CDR3 size: 14 residues. Looked up from germline, CDR1 is MNHNS and CDR2 is SASEGT.

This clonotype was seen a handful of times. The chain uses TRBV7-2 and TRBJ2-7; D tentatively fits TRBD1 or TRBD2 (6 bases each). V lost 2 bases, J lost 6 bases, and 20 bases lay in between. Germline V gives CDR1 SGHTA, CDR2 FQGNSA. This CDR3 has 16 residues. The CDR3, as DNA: TGTGCCAGCAGCTTATCCCGGGGGCCAGAGCCGAGCGAGCAGTACTTC. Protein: CASSLSRGPEPSEQYF.

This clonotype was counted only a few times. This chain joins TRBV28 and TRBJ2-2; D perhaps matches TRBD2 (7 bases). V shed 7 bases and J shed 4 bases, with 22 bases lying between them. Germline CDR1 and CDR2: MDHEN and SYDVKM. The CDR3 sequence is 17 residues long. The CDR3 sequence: CASTSPGAGVSTGELFF. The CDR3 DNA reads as TGTGCCAGCACCTCCCCGGGGGCGGGAGTCAGCACCGGGGAGCTGTTTTTT.

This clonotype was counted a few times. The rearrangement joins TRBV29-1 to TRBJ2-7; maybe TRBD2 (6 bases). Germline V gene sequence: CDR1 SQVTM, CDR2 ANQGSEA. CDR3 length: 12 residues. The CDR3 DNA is TGCCATGAGGAGGGGCCCCGCTACGAGCAGTACTTC. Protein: CHEEGPRYEQYF.

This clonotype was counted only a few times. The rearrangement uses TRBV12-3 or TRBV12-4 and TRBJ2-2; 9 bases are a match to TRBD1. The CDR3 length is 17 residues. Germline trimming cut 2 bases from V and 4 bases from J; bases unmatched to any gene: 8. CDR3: CASSLSSGTGPTGELFF. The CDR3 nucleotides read TGTGCCAGCAGTTTAAGTTCCGGGACAGGGCCCACCGGGGAGCTGTTTTTT.

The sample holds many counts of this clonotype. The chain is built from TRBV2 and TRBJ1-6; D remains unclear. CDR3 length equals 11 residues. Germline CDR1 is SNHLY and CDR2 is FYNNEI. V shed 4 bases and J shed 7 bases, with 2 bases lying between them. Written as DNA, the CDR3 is TGTGCCAGCAGTGCCAATTCACCCCTCCACTTT. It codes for CASSANSPLHF.

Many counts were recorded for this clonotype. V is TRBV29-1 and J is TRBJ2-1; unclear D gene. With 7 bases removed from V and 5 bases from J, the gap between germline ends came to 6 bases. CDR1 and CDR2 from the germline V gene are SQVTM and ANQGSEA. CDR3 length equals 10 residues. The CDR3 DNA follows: TGCAGCGCGGGCAACAATGAGCAGTTCTTC. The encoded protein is CSAGNNEQFF.

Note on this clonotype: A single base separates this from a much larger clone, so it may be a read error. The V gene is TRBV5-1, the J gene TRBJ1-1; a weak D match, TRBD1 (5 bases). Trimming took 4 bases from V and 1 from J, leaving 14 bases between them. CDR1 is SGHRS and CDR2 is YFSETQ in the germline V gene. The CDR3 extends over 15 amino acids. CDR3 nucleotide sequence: TGCGCCAGCAGCAAAAAACAGAGGGGGAACACTGAAGCTTTCTTT. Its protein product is CASSKKQRGNTEAFF.

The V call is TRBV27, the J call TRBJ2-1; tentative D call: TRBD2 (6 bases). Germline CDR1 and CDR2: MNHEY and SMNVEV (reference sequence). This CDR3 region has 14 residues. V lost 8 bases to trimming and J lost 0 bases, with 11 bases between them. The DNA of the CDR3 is TGTGCCAGCTCCCAAGCGGGCTCCTACAATGAGCAGTTCTTC. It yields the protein CASSQAGSYNEQFF.

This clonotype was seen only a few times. This CDR3 is CASSFVTGGGPDTQYF. The CDR3 nucleotides are TGTGCCAGCAGCTTCGTCACCGGAGGAGGGCCAGATACGCAGTATTTT. The V and J genes are TRBV5-6 and TRBJ2-3; D is possibly TRBD2 (6 bases). In germline, CDR1 is SGHDT, CDR2 YYEEEE. V was trimmed by 2 bases and J by 4 bases, leaving 17 bases between them. The CDR3 sequence is 16 residues long.

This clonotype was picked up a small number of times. The CDR3 loop reads CASSLGGMNEQFF. CDR3 DNA: TGTGCCAGCAGCTTGGGAGGAATGAATGAGCAGTTCTTC. The chain employs TRBV11-2 and TRBJ2-1; maybe TRBD2 (6 bases). This CDR3 comprises 13 residues. Germline-derived CDR1 and CDR2 are SGHAT and FQNNGV. V lost 3 bases and J lost 7, with 10 bases in between.

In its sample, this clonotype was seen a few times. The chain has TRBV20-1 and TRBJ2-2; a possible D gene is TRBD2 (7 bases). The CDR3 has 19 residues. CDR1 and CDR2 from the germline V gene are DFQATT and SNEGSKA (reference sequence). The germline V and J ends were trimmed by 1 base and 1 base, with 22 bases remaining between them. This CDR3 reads CSARGGGGRGAMNTGELFF. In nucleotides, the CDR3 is TGCAGTGCTAGAGGGGGCGGGGGCCGTGGGGCAATGAACACCGGGGAGCTGTTTTTT.

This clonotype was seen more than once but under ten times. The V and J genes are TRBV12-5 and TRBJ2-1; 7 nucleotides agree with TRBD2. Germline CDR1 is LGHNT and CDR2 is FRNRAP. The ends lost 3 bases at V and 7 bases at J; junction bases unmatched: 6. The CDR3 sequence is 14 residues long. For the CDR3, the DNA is TGTGCTAGTGGTTTCGTGGGGAGGGGTAATGAGCAGTTCTTC. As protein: CASGFVGRGNEQFF.

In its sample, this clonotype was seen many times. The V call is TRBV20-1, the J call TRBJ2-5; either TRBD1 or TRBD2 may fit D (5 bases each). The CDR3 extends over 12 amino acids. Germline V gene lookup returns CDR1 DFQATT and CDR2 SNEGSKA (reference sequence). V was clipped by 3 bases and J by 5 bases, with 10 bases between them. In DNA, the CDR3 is TGCAGTGCTAGTGCCGGGGCCGAGACCCAGTACTTC. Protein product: CSASAGAETQYF.

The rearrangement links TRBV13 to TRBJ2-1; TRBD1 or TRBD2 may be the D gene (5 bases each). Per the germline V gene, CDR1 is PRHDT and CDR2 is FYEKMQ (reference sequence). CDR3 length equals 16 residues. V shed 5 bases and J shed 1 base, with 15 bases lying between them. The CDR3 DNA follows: TGTGCCAGCAGCCCGTGGGACGGACGATCCTACAATGAGCAGTTCTTC. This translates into CASSPWDGRSYNEQFF.

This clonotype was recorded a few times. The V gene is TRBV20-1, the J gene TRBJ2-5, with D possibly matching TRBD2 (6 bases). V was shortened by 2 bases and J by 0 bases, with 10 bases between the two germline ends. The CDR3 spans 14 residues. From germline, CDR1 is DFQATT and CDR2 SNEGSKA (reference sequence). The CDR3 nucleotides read TGCAGTGCTAGATTTGGGGGGAACCAAGAGACCCAGTACTTC. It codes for CSARFGGNQETQYF.

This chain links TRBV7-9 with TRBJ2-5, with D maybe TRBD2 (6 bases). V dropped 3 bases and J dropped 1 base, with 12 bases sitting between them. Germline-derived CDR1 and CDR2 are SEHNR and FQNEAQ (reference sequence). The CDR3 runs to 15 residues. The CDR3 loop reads CASSFGTQRQETQYF. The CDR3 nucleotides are TGTGCCAGCAGCTTTGGGACTCAACGCCAAGAGACCCAGTACTTC.

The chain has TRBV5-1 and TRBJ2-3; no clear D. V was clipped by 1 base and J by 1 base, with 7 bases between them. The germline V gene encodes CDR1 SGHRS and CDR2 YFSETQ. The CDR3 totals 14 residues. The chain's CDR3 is CASSLRPRTDTQYF. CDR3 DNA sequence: TGCGCCAGCAGCTTGCGGCCCCGCACAGATACGCAGTATTTT.